The present T cell receptor (beta chain) was sequenced within a study of shared T cell receptors in the human thymus. The CDR3 is made up of 16 amino acids. Per the germline V gene, CDR1 is MGHRA and CDR2 is YSYEKL. Trimming at V came to 3 bases and at J to 6 bases, leaving 10 bases not matched to a gene. The protocol was immunoSEQ multiplex PCR, while the TCRdb copy is restricted to in-frame clones and leaves out a portion. The table includes some 640,000 clones, 70% to 90% detected once. This same sample was also taken into another study, of human thymus T cells. That investigation notes: Healthy Finnish infants having corrective surgery for congenital heart defects served as donors. The thymus was resected at corrective cardiac surgery. Reports from related research described highly overlapping thymic repertoires among unrelated individuals.

This clonotype originated in a boy under two years old with a congenital heart defect. V and J are TRBV4-1 and TRBJ2-2, with 7 positions matching TRBD2. Sequencing was done on a sample of thymocytes. CDR3 sequence: CASSQSGVKRAGELFF. CDR3 sequence (DNA): TGCGCCAGCAGCCAGAGCGGGGTCAAGAGGGCCGGGGAGCTGTTTTTT.